This T cell receptor (beta chain) was sequenced during a study of T cells after posttransplantation cyclophosphamide. Study-wide results and limits: Donor CD8+ memory clones often dominated recipient blood repertoires at later times. Blood and skin or GI T cell repertoires showed limited TRB overlap.

With regard to this clone: Its specificity is not known.

Germline V CDR1 and CDR2: SGDLS, YYNGEE. This CDR3 comprises 18 residues. Trimming at V came to 0 bases and at J to 7 bases, leaving 10 bases not matched to a gene. Assay used: immunoSEQ multiplex PCR; TCRdb lists only in-frame clones, some missing. The profile shows about 46,000 clones, approximately 90% of them singletons. The sequence derives from a woman aged 50 to 60 in good health and a related stem cell transplant donor. Sequencing input: PBMCs. This chain links TRBV9 with TRBJ2-1; 13 bases are a match to TRBD2. In DNA form, the CDR3 reads TGTGCCAGCAGCGTAGGACTAGCGGGAGGAGGCGGCAGGAATGAGCAGTTCTTC. This gives the protein CASSVGLAGGGGRNEQFF.